This entry lists 10 T cell receptor beta chains sequenced from one sample in a study of T-cell memory formation after mild COVID-19. TCRdb called the 5' RACE reads again in MiXCR, with one record for every CDR3 protein. The sample records roughly 110,000 distinct CDR3 sequences, 9.5% to 15% being singletons. What was sequenced was PBMCs or a T cell subset sorted from them (not recorded which). The source is an adult woman who had mild COVID-19 (a few samples of this study predate the infection). Cell type and time point are not known.

The CDR3 sequence is CASSPGLGEQYF. CDR3 nucleotide sequence: TGTGCCAGCAGCCCCGGACTGGGCGAGCAGTACTTC. The V and J genes are TRBV11-2 and TRBJ2-7; possibly TRBD2 for D (5 bases). The CDR3 contains 12 residues. Per the germline V gene, CDR1 is SGHAT and CDR2 is FQNNGV. V was cut by 5 bases and J by 6 bases, with 11 bases left in between.

In its sample, this clonotype was seen many times. CDR3 nucleotide sequence: TGTGCCAGCAGCCCCCGGGACAAAACCTACGAGCAGTACTTC. The encoded protein is CASSPRDKTYEQYF. The V call is TRBV7-9, the J call TRBJ2-7; tentative D call: TRBD1 (6 bases). Per the germline V gene, CDR1 is SEHNR and CDR2 is FQNEAQ (reference sequence). This CDR3 has 14 amino acids. Trimming took 5 bases from V and 2 from J, leaving 13 bases between them. Looking up the rest from reference TRBV7-9 and TRBJ2-7 gives the full variable domain: DTGVSQNPRHKITKRGQNVTFRCDPISEHNRLYWYRQTLGQGPEFLTYFQNEAQLEKSRLLSDRFSAERPKGSFSTLEIQRTEQGDSAMYLCASSPRDKTYEQYFGPGTRLTVT.

In its sample, this clonotype was seen many times. The rearrangement uses TRBV7-9 and TRBJ2-7; the D gene is possibly TRBD1 (6 bases). Germline CDR1 is SEHNR and CDR2 is FQNEAQ (reference sequence). V was shortened by 1 base and J by 5 bases, with 12 bases between the two germline ends. The CDR3 sequence is 14 residues long. CDR3 residues: CASSLVGPGDEQYF. The CDR3 DNA reads TGTGCCAGCAGCTTAGTCGGGCCAGGGGACGAGCAGTACTTC.

Ten or more counts support this clonotype. The chain couples TRBV20-1 to TRBJ2-7; perhaps TRBD1 as D (5 bases). Germline V lookup: CDR1 DFQATT, CDR2 SNEGSKA (reference sequence). The CDR3 runs to 13 residues. V lost 1 base and J 4 bases, leaving 11 bases between the germline ends. DNA for the CDR3: TGCAGTGCTAGAGCCGGACAACCTTACGAGCAGTACTTC. Translated: CSARAGQPYEQYF.

This clonotype was seen more than once but under ten times. V is TRBV7-9 and J is TRBJ2-2; 9 bases map to TRBD1. Germline lookup yields CDR1 SEHNR and CDR2 FQNEAQ (reference sequence). The length of the CDR3 is 15 residues. The ends lost 4 bases at V and 1 base at J; junction bases unmatched: 1. The CDR3 DNA is TGTGCCAGCAGCTCGGGACAGGGGAACACCGGGGAGCTGTTTTTT. Residues: CASSSGQGNTGELFF.

The CDR3 sequence: CASSSLENTEAFF. CDR3 nucleotide sequence: TGTGCCAGCAGCTCCCTCGAGAACACTGAAGCTTTCTTT. V usage is TRBV11-1 and J usage is TRBJ1-1; no reliable D call. Germline loops: CDR1 SGHAT, CDR2 FQDESV (reference sequence). This CDR3 contains 13 residues. V lost 4 bases to trimming and J lost 1 base, with 7 bases between them.

This clonotype was seen more than once but under ten times. The chain is built from TRBV4-1 and TRBJ1-2; 10 bases fit TRBD1. This CDR3 has 15 amino acids. CDR1 is MGHRA, CDR2 YSYEKL, per germline. J gave up 5 bases and V 3 bases, and 6 bases lay outside the gene matches. The CDR3 protein is CASSQRQGAGYGYTF. The CDR3 nucleotides are TGCGCCAGCAGCCAGAGACAGGGGGCGGGTTATGGCTACACCTTC.

This chain links TRBV4-1 with TRBJ2-7; D is possibly TRBD1 or TRBD2 (5 bases each). Germline lookup yields CDR1 MGHRA and CDR2 YSYEKL. There are 15 residues in the CDR3. Trimming took 2 bases from V and 6 from J, leaving 17 bases between them. The CDR3 loop reads CASSQTPGRPGEQYF. In DNA, the CDR3 is TGCGCCAGCAGCCAAACCCCGGGGCGTCCGGGCGAGCAGTACTTC.

This clonotype has just a few counts. The J gene is TRBJ1-2, the V gene TRBV4-1; D call uncertain. Deletions cut 3 bases from V and 5 bases from J, with 16 bases between. Per the germline V gene, CDR1 is MGHRA and CDR2 is YSYEKL. The CDR3 totals 15 residues. The chain's CDR3 is CASSQPGDGRYGYTF. CDR3 sequence (DNA): TGCGCCAGCAGCCAGCCCGGAGATGGTCGGTATGGCTACACCTTC.

This clonotype was seen ten or more times. The gene calls are TRBV29-1 and TRBJ2-7; D remains unclear. Germline V lookup: CDR1 SQVTM, CDR2 ANQGSEA. The ends were cut back, 0 bases at V and 4 bases at J, with 4 bases in the middle. The CDR3 is 11 residues long. The CDR3 region is CSVEEAYEQYF. DNA for the CDR3: TGCAGCGTTGAAGAAGCGTACGAGCAGTACTTC.